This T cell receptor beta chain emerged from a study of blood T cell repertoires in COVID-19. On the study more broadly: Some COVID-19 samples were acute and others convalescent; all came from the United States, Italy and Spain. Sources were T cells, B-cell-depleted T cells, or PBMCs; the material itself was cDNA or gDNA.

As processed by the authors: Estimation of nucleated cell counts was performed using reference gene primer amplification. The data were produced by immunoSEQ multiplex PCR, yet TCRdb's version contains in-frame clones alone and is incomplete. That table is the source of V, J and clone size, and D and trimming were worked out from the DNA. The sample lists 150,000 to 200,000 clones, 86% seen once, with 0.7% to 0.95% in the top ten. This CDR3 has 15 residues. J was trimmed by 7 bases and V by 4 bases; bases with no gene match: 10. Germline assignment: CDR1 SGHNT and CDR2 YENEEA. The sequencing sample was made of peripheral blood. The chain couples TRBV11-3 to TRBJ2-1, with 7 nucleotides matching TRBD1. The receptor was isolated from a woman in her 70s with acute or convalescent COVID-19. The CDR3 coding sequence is TGTGCCAGCAGCTCAAGACAGGGTTCGGTAAATGAGCAGTTCTTC. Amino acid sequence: CASSSRQGSVNEQFF.